This T cell receptor beta chain came from a study of T cells in Graves' hyperthyroidism and ophthalmopathy (dated by TCRdb to the late 2010s). Background for the entire study: Peripheral blood samples were taken at initial diagnosis, before any treatment was given. The 100 discovery patients were randomly split 7:3 into training and test sets. In over five Graves' hyperthyroidism patients, the study also compared T-cell repertoires from thyroid tissue with T-cell repertoires from blood. After sampling, hyperthyroidism patients received methimazole starting at 30 mg daily, and ophthalmopathy patients received high-dose intravenous methylprednisolone. An independent validation cohort of fewer than 20 hyperthyroidism patients and 17 patients who later progressed to ophthalmopathy tested prospective prediction of ophthalmopathy. To identify TCR V-J signatures that set the groups apart, the researchers used a discovery cohort of approximately 98 patients, made up of about 44 with Graves' ophthalmopathy and 57 with stable Graves' hyperthyroidism. The paper reports TCR Vbeta CDR3 sequencing of more than 120 peripheral blood samples: under 45 ophthalmopathy, around 80 hyperthyroidism and around 17 progressor patients. Findings and caveats that apply to the study as a whole: In validation, the model predicted progression to ophthalmopathy with roughly 70% sensitivity and roughly 72% specificity, a median of 6.5 months before onset. Ophthalmopathy was separated from stable hyperthyroidism by a 13 V-J signature model, with around 90% sensitivity and about 81% specificity obtained in cross-validation and 80%/75% obtained in testing. Sample size was not statistically predetermined, and investigators were not blinded to group allocation. Most expanded thyroid clonotypes (frequency above 0.001) were also detected in blood, a finding suggesting that blood repertoires may reflect thyroid immune responses.

Stable Graves' hyperthyroidism was defined as the absence of progression to ophthalmopathy over 18 months of follow-up. Hyperthyroidism patients were newly diagnosed, had a disease duration of under 2 months, and were aged 18 to 65 years. Exclusion was applied to patients with uncontrolled infections, other autoimmune diseases, pregnancy or lactation. Diagnoses were established on the basis of clinical symptoms, serum thyroxine and TRAb, thyroid ultrasound, and orbital computed tomography. PBMCs were isolated from about 10 ml of fresh peripheral blood by Ficoll-Paque density gradient centrifugation. Total RNA was extracted with Trizol reagent, and quality was checked on an Agilent 2100 Bioanalyzer. TCR beta CDR3 regions were amplified from RNA transcripts. A first-round RT-PCR of the TCR CDR3 used the HTBI primer set with the Qiagen OneStep RT-PCR kit. The libraries were constructed in a second round of multiplex PCR and then size-selected and purified. Sequencing of the libraries was done on an Illumina HiSeq2000 using paired-end 100 bp reads. For the original study's pipeline: SOAPnuke was used to process the raw data, throwing out any read that contained adapters or uncalled bases, had a mean Phred below 15, or lacked an exact constant-primer or identifier match. High-quality paired reads were merged using COPE v1.2.5, and each unique nucleotide sequence was defined as a clonotype. MiTCR v1.1 was used to align clonotypes to the IMGT TRBV, TRBD and TRBJ reference segments. Only V-J combinations with frequency above 0.0001, covering 99.2% of repertoires, were analysed. A TCS score was defined as the ratio of F50 (clonal expansion) to E x V (chaos), with BLOSUM62-based TCRdist applied between CDR3 peptides within each V-J. Welch's t-statistics and random forest reduced just over 500 V-J features to 13, which were used in a naive Bayes classifier (R e1071). The public reads were reanalyzed by TCRdb: fastp trimming at Q25, MiXCR alignment, in-frame beta chains only. Rows matching on CDR3 protein sequence are summarized as one entry with the most common DNA and genes. The V and J calls were not made by the authors but by TCRdb's processing. This sample comprises about 92,000 distinct CDR3 sequences, over 50% of them detected only once. The ten largest account for roughly a quarter of the sample.

To note about this clonotype: Its cognate antigen has yet to be identified. Base qualities are not recorded, but no much larger clone differs from it by a single base.

The germline V gene gives CDR1 as WSHSY and CDR2 as SAAADI. Between the V and J ends, shortened by 4 bases and 7 bases respectively, the junction contains 13 bases. The CDR3, cysteine through phenylalanine, is 13 amino acids long. Only the CDR3 DNA stays, 39 bases, in frame from base 1. Sequenced sample: blood. The clonotype comes from a woman in her thirties or forties with Graves' hyperthyroidism. The V and J segments used are TRBV10-2 and TRBJ2-5, and TRBD1 may be the D gene, going by 6 matching bases. In nucleotides, the sequence is TGCGCCAGCAGTGGGAACAGGGAAGTGACCCAGTACTTC. It specifies CASSGNREVTQYF.